These 18 T cell receptor beta chains share one sample of origin, sequenced in a study of T cells after yellow fever vaccination. In TCRdb, the 5' RACE reads were re-called with MiXCR into one record per CDR3 protein. The sample holds hundreds of thousands of distinct CDR3 sequences, around 20% seen once. The sequencing used PBMCs, collected before the yellow fever booster vaccination. The receptors come from a man aged 18 to 29 who received the YFV17D yellow fever vaccine.

This clonotype has a handful of counts. V usage is TRBV20-1 and J usage is TRBJ2-5, with a possible D match to TRBD1 (5 bases). Trimming removed 5 bases from V and 2 bases from J, with 12 bases in between. The CDR3 spans 13 residues. CDR1 and CDR2 from the germline V gene are DFQATT and SNEGSKA (reference sequence). CDR3 in amino acids: CSAGHTGQETQYF. CDR3 DNA sequence: TGCAGTGCTGGACATACGGGTCAAGAGACCCAGTACTTC.

This clonotype was seen only a few times. The chain employs TRBV24-1 and TRBJ2-7; TRBD1 matches 10 bases. Germline CDR1 reads KGHDR; CDR2 reads SFDVKD. J gave up 3 bases and V 2 bases, and 9 bases lay outside the gene matches. The CDR3 totals 17 residues. As DNA, the CDR3 is TGTGCCACCAGTGATTCTTTTACCGGGACAGGGGTCTACGAGCAGTACTTC. This codes for CATSDSFTGTGVYEQYF.

The CDR3 loop is CASSQVAYPLNTEAFF. The DNA of the CDR3 is TGCGCCAGCAGCCAAGTTGCCTACCCACTGAACACTGAAGCTTTCTTT. The chain is built from TRBV4-3 and TRBJ1-1; D unresolved. The CDR3 is 16 amino acids. V shed 1 base and J shed 0 bases, with 12 bases lying between them. Germline CDR1 LGHNA, CDR2 YSLEER.

This clonotype was observed many times. The chain uses TRBV12-3 or TRBV12-4 and TRBJ2-3; 11 bases agree with TRBD2. This CDR3 is 18 amino acids long. The junction had 13 bases not matched to a gene; V was cut back by 6 bases and J by 2 bases. This CDR3 reads CASSLAGTSGTFTDTQYF. CDR3 bases: TGTGCCAGCAGCCTGGCCGGGACTAGCGGAACCTTCACAGATACGCAGTATTTT.

This clonotype turned up a few times. This chain's CDR3 is CSAEGGGQTQYF. In DNA, the CDR3 is TGCAGTGCGGAAGGGGGGGGGCAGACCCAGTACTTC. V and J are TRBV20-1 and TRBJ2-5; D might be TRBD2 (7 bases). The CDR3 is made up of 12 amino acids. The germline CDR1 and CDR2 sequences are DFQATT and SNEGSKA (reference sequence). V was cut by 6 bases and J by 6 bases, with 14 bases left in between.

The CDR3 DNA reads TGCAGCGTTGCGGGAGGAACGGGGTCGCGGGAGCAGTACTTC. Translating gives CSVAGGTGSREQYF. The chain combines TRBV29-1 with TRBJ2-7; 7 bases are shared with TRBD2. The germline gives CDR1 SQVTM, CDR2 ANQGSEA. Germline trimming cut 4 bases from V and 7 bases from J; bases unmatched to any gene: 13. The CDR3 is 14 amino acids.

The sample holds a few counts of this clonotype. This chain uses TRBV12-3 or TRBV12-4 with TRBJ2-7; possibly TRBD1 for D (6 bases). The CDR3 is 13 amino acids. V lost 6 bases and J lost 3, with 12 bases in between. CDR3 amino acids: CASSPLQGYEQYF. CDR3 DNA sequence: TGTGCCAGCAGCCCGCTACAGGGCTACGAGCAGTACTTC.

As regards this clonotype: Germline and junction disagree at one end, which may indicate a read error. The V and J genes are TRBV7-3 and TRBJ2-2; D is ambiguous. The germline V gene encodes CDR1 SGHTA and CDR2 FQGTGA. CDR3 length: 14 amino acids. The chain's CDR3 is CASRLRMNTGELFF. The CDR3 nucleotides read TGTGCCAGCCGCTTACGTATGAACACCGGGGAGCTGTTTTTT.

The rearrangement joins TRBV5-5 to TRBJ2-7; D perhaps matches TRBD1 (5 bases). Per germline, CDR1 SGHKS and CDR2 YYEKEE (reference sequence). The CDR3 sequence is 16 residues long. The germline V and J ends were trimmed by 2 bases and 0 bases, with 15 bases remaining between them. The CDR3 is CASSFWAGKSSYEQYV. DNA of the CDR3: TGTGCCAGCAGCTTCTGGGCAGGGAAGAGCTCCTACGAGCAGTACGTC.

The chain couples TRBV7-9 to TRBJ2-1; 7 nucleotides agree with TRBD2. The J segment lost 0 bases and the V segment lost 2 bases, leaving 4 bases of the junction unmatched. The CDR3 totals 16 residues. CDR1 is SEHNR, CDR2 FQNEAQ, per germline (reference sequence). The CDR3 sequence is CASSLIAGSSYNEQFF. The CDR3 DNA is TGTGCCAGCAGCTTAATAGCGGGTAGCTCCTACAATGAGCAGTTCTTC.

The chain uses TRBV7-3 and TRBJ2-1; 9 nucleotides align to TRBD1. CDR3 length: 13 amino acids. The ends lost 5 bases at V and 9 bases at J; junction bases unmatched: 5. Germline assignment: CDR1 SGHTA and CDR2 FQGTGA. DNA of the CDR3: TGTGCCAGCAGCCTTGACAGGGGGACTGAGCAGTTCTTC. Its protein product is CASSLDRGTEQFF.

The V call is TRBV25-1, the J call TRBJ2-7; 10 bases line up with TRBD1. In germline, CDR1 is MGHDK, CDR2 SYGVNS. V was pared by 5 bases and J by 7 bases, with 8 bases of the junction left unmatched. The CDR3 is made up of 14 amino acids. The CDR3, as DNA: TGTGCCAGCAGTCGGGACAGGGGACCGGGGGAGCAGTACTTC. It translates to CASSRDRGPGEQYF.

The chain is built from TRBV20-1 and TRBJ1-5, with D uncertain. The germline CDR1 and CDR2 sequences are DFQATT and SNEGSKA (reference sequence). This CDR3 is built from 12 residues. V was cut by 3 bases and J by 5 bases, with 8 bases left in between. The CDR3 reads CSASERDQPQHF. The DNA of the CDR3 is TGCAGTGCTAGTGAGAGGGATCAGCCCCAGCATTTT.

This chain connects TRBV4-3 to TRBJ2-7; the match to TRBD1 covers 7 bases. J was trimmed by 3 bases and V by 2 bases; bases with no gene match: 1. This CDR3 comprises 13 residues. CDR1 LGHNA and CDR2 YSLEER come from the germline V gene. The CDR3 loop reads CASSQWDSYEQYF. The CDR3 nucleotides are TGCGCCAGCAGCCAATGGGACAGCTACGAGCAGTACTTC.

The sample holds a few counts of this clonotype. The chain has TRBV12-3 or TRBV12-4 and TRBJ2-5; D remains ambiguous. This CDR3 comprises 12 residues. The germline V and J ends were trimmed by 7 bases and 1 base, with 7 bases remaining between them. Here the CDR3 reads CASTVSQETQYF. In DNA form, the CDR3 reads TGTGCCAGCACTGTGAGCCAAGAGACCCAGTACTTC.

CDR3 region: CSAREGGTYSNQPQHF. For the CDR3, the DNA is TGCAGTGCTAGAGAGGGCGGGACATATAGCAATCAGCCCCAGCATTTT. This chain connects TRBV20-1 to TRBJ1-5, with D possibly matching TRBD1 (6 bases). Germline CDR1 is DFQATT and CDR2 is SNEGSKA (reference sequence). V was cut by 0 bases and J by 0 bases, with 12 bases left in between. The CDR3 is 16 amino acids.

This clonotype was counted only a few times. The gene calls are TRBV14 and TRBJ1-5; no clear D gene. The V end was cut by 1 base, the J end by 9 bases, with 7 bases between. The CDR3 sequence is 12 residues long. Per the germline V gene, CDR1 is SGHDN and CDR2 is FVKESK. CDR3 coding DNA: TGTGCCAGCAGCCAAGGGTACGGGCCCCAGCATTTT. Protein sequence: CASSQGYGPQHF.

The chain is built from TRBV4-1 and TRBJ2-1, with 9 bases that match TRBD2. With 3 bases clipped from V and 6 bases from J, the junction kept 6 bases outside the gene matches. The germline V gene encodes CDR1 MGHRA and CDR2 YSYEKL. This CDR3 spans 15 amino acids. The CDR3 DNA reads as TGCGCCAGCAGCCAGCCGGGACTAGCTCTCAATGAGCAGTTCTTC. Its protein product is CASSQPGLALNEQFF.